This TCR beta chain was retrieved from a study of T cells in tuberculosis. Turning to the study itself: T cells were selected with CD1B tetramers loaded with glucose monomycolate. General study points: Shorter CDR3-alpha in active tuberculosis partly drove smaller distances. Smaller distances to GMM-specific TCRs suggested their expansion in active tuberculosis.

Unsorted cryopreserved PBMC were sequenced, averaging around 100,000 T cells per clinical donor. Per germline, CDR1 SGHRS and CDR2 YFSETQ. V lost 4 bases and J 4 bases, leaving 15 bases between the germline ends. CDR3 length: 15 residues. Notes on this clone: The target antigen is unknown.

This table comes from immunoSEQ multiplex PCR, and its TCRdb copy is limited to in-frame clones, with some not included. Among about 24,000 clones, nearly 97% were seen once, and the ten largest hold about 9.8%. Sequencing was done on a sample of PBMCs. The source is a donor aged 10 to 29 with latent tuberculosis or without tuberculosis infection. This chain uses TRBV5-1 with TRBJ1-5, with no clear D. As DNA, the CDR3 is TGCGCCAGCAGCATGGACGGAGCCTCGAATCAGCCCCAGCATTTT. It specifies CASSMDGASNQPQHF. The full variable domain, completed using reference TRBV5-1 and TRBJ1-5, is KAGVTQTPRYLIKTRGQQVTLSCSPISGHRSVSWYQQTPGQGLQFLFEYFSETQRNKGNFPGRFSGRQFSNSRSEMNVSTLELGDSALYLCASSMDGASNQPQHFGDGTRLSIL.